A selection of T cell receptor beta chains follows, all from one sample in a study of beta chain features in type 1 diabetes. Repertoires were generated with immunoSEQ multiplex PCR, while TCRdb's copy carries only in-frame clones and drops some. In the table there are about 650,000 clones, about an eighth of which are singletons. The sequenced sample consisted of naive CD4+ T cells from blood. These receptors all stem from a man younger than 40 with type 1 diabetes. CDR3s include the opening cysteine and the closing phenylalanine or tryptophan. D genes are given only for firm matches. The size of a clone is reported for some rows only, either as once, few or many, or as a class for expanded clones.

TRBJ1-2	TRBV7-2	few	-	TGTGCCAGCAGCCTTTCAGGGGCAAACTATGGCTACACCTTC	CASSLSGANYGYTF
TRBJ2-7	TRBV6-6	few	-	TGTGCCAGCAGTCCTCTAGGTCAGTACGAGCAGTACTTC	CASSPLGQYEQYF
TRBJ1-6	TRBV11-2	-	TRBD1	TGTGCCAGCAGAGGACAGGGGGATTCACCCCTCCACTTT	CASRGQGDSPLHF
TRBJ2-1	TRBV30	-	TRBD2	TGTGCCTGGAGTGTACCCCTTGGCGGGGGAGCCCCCTACAATGAGCAGTTCTTC	CAWSVPLGGGAPYNEQFF
TRBJ2-6	TRBV7-8	few	-	TGTGCCAGCAGCTTAGCGTTTTCCCGGTCTGGGGCCAACGTCCTGACTTTC	CASSLAFSRSGANVLTF
TRBJ2-7	TRBV7-2	few	TRBD2	TGTGCCAGCGGCCCTAGCGGCGTCTACGAGCAGTACTTC	CASGPSGVYEQYF
TRBJ2-5	TRBV4-3	few	-	TGCGCCAGCAGCCCCCGCCTAGAATGGGGGACCCAGTACTTC	CASSPRLEWGTQYF
TRBJ2-2	TRBV9	-	-	TGTGCCAGCAGGGACCGGGACCATCCTTCGAGGCACGGGGAGCTGTTTTTT	CASRDRDHPSRHGELFF
TRBJ1-4	TRBV18	-	-	TGTGCCAGCTCACCCCTGGACAGCCCTAACGAAAAACTGTTTTTT	CASSPLDSPNEKLFF
TRBJ2-1	TRBV29-1	few	-	TGCAGCGTTGATGAAGGGACCCTAGAGGATGAGCAGTTCTTC	CSVDEGTLEDEQFF
TRBJ2-5	TRBV11-2	once	TRBD2	TGTGCCAGCAGCTTAGGGGCTAGCGGGGGCCCCTTTTCTGACCAGTACTTC	CASSLGASGGPFSDQYF
TRBJ2-3	TRBV23-1	few	-	TGCGCCAGCAGGCAGAGTGCCCTGAGAAGCACAGATACGCAGTATTTT	CASRQSALRSTDTQYF
TRBJ2-3	TRBV7-4	few	-	TGTGCCAGCATCGAGTGTATGACTAGCACAGATACGCAGTATTTT	CASIECMTSTDTQYF
TRBJ2-2	TRBV19	-	-	TGTGCCAGTACAAGGACAGAAAACACCGGGGAGCTGTTTTTT	CASTRTENTGELFF
TRBJ2-2	TRBV19	few	-	TGTGCCAGTAGTAACGGGGAGGAAAAGGGGACTGGGGAGCTGTTTTTT	CASSNGEEKGTGELFF
TRBJ1-2	TRBV4-2	few	-	TGTGCCAGCAGCCAGGGGGGCTCTAACTATGGCTACACCTTC	CASSQGGSNYGYTF
TRBJ2-1	TRBV29-1	-	TRBD1	TGCAGCGTTGACAGGGGGTCCTACAATGAGCAGTTCTTC	CSVDRGSYNEQFF
TRBJ2-7	TRBV13	-	TRBD1	TGTGCCAGCAGCCCCCCCCGGGGACAGGGGTCTTCCTACGAGCAGTACTTC	CASSPPRGQGSSYEQYF
TRBJ2-7	TRBV6-5	few	-	TGTGCCAGCAGTTACTCGGGCAGGGTGGGACCCTACGAGCAGTACTTC	CASSYSGRVGPYEQYF
TRBJ2-7	TRBV29-1	few	-	TGCAGCGTTGTCGAAGGGGGTAGGCACGAGCAGTACTTC	CSVVEGGRHEQYF
TRBJ2-1	TRBV9	-	-	TGTGCCAGCAGCGCGGACCCTAGCTCCTACAATGAGCAGTTCTTC	CASSADPSSYNEQFF
TRBJ2-6	TRBV7-6	-	-	TGTGCCAGCAGCGCAGACAGGTTTTCTGGGGCCAACGTCCTGACTTTC	CASSADRFSGANVLTF
TRBJ2-7	TRBV6-6	-	-	TGTGCCAGCAGTTACGGGGTAGCGAGCACCTACGAGCAGTACTTC	CASSYGVASTYEQYF
TRBJ1-3	TRBV4-3	-	-	TGCGCCAGCAGCGACTCTGGAAACACCATATATTTT	CASSDSGNTIYF
TRBJ2-7	TRBV10-2	-	-	TGCGCCAGCAGCATGGTCCTCTCCGAGCAGTACTTC	CASSMVLSEQYF
TRBJ2-1	TRBV4-1	-	TRBD2	TGCGCCAGCAGCCAAGATAGCGCTAGCGGGTCGTACAATGAGCAGTTCTTC	CASSQDSASGSYNEQFF
TRBJ2-1	TRBV9	-	-	TGTGCCAGCAGCACGGACACATACAATGAGCAGTTCTTC	CASSTDTYNEQFF